The next 32 T cell receptor beta chains were all read from a single sample in a study of STAT3 mutations in large granular lymphocyte leukemia. Measured with immunoSEQ multiplex PCR; TCRdb has only the in-frame clones, and not every one. The table has 1,500 to 2,000 clones, roughly 52% seen once. No antigen has been assigned to these receptors. Study-wide points: Every T-cell large granular lymphocyte leukemia patient had at least one immunodominant TCR beta clonotype.

Source material: peripheral blood mononuclear cells. The receptors come from a man between 60 and 70 years old with T-cell large granular lymphocyte leukemia. Some clones in this sample may be carry-over from other donors' samples.

J is TRBJ2-3 and V is TRBV6-1; tentatively, D is TRBD2 (6 bases). Deletions cut 4 bases from V and 0 bases from J, with 14 bases between. CDR3 length: 16 residues. Germline V gives CDR1 MNHNS, CDR2 SASEGT. CDR3 sequence (DNA): TGTGCCAGCAGTGCTTCCCGGGGGACTAGCACAGATACGCAGTATTTT. The encoded protein is CASSASRGTSTDTQYF.

The gene calls are TRBV6-6 and TRBJ2-5; D is tentatively TRBD1 or TRBD2 (5 bases each). The CDR3 extends over 14 amino acids. V shed 6 bases and J shed 1 base, with 12 bases lying between them. Germline V lookup: CDR1 MNHNY, CDR2 SVGAGI (reference sequence). This CDR3 is CASRAGSGQETQYF. CDR3 DNA: TGTGCCAGCAGGGCAGGGAGTGGCCAAGAGACCCAGTACTTC.

The J gene is TRBJ2-1, the V gene TRBV6-5, with TRBD1 matching over 7 bases. The CDR3 extends over 15 amino acids. Germline V gene lookup returns CDR1 MNHEY and CDR2 SVGAGI. With 4 bases clipped from V and 3 bases from J, the junction kept 6 bases outside the gene matches. The CDR3 loop reads CASSWGQRSYNEQFF. CDR3 nucleotides: TGTGCCAGCAGTTGGGGACAGCGTAGCTACAATGAGCAGTTCTTC.

The J gene is TRBJ2-3, the V gene TRBV7-9, with D unresolved. CDR1 is SEHNR, CDR2 FQNEAQ, per germline (reference sequence). The CDR3 has 18 amino acids. V was shortened by 5 bases and J by 0 bases, with 21 bases between the two germline ends. This CDR3 reads CASSADSPHLASTDTQYF. The DNA for the CDR3 is TGTGCCAGCAGCGCGGATTCCCCTCACCTTGCTAGCACAGATACGCAGTATTTT. The complete variable domain, with remaining parts taken from reference TRBV7-9 and TRBJ2-3, reads DTGVSQNPRHKITKRGQNVTFRCDPISEHNRLYWYRQTLGQGPEFLTYFQNEAQLEKSRLLSDRFSAERPKGSFSTLEIQRTEQGDSAMYLCASSADSPHLASTDTQYFGPGTRLTVL.

The V gene is TRBV7-9, the J gene TRBJ1-2; D perhaps matches TRBD1 (6 bases). The length of the CDR3 is 12 residues. Germline V CDR1 and CDR2: SEHNR, FQNEAQ (reference sequence). The V gene lost 4 bases and the J gene lost 8 bases, with 11 bases spanning the gap. The CDR3: CASSSTGRGYTF. For the CDR3, the DNA is TGTGCCAGCAGCTCGACAGGTCGGGGCTACACCTTC.

The chain has TRBV29-1 and TRBJ2-1, with D unclear. The CDR3 is 13 amino acids. Germline V gene lookup returns CDR1 SQVTM and CDR2 ANQGSEA. The V and J ends lost 2 bases and 3 bases respectively, with 8 bases between them. The CDR3, as DNA: TGCAGCGTTGAACTAGTTTTCTACAATGAGCAGTTCTTC. Encoded protein: CSVELVFYNEQFF.

V usage is TRBV13 and J usage is TRBJ1-2; D not certain. Trimming left V 5 bases short and J 3 bases short, with 7 bases between. The V gene's germline CDR1 is PRHDT and CDR2 FYEKMQ (reference sequence). The CDR3 spans 12 residues. The CDR3 DNA reads as TGTGCCAGCAGCACGGACGACTATGGCTACACCTTC. Translated: CASSTDDYGYTF.

The gene calls are TRBV7-2 and TRBJ2-7, with 9 bases that match TRBD2. The CDR3 contains 14 residues. Unmatched junction bases numbered 4, after V lost 1 base and J lost 6 bases. The germline V gene encodes CDR1 SGHTA and CDR2 FQGNSA. CDR3 protein: CASSLGGGRVEQYF. The CDR3 DNA reads as TGTGCCAGCAGCTTAGGAGGCGGGAGGGTCGAGCAGTACTTC.

This chain joins TRBV5-1 and TRBJ2-7; no clear D. Germline lookup yields CDR1 SGHRS and CDR2 YFSETQ. This CDR3 is built from 11 residues. Trimming pared 3 bases from V and 1 base from J, leaving 2 bases between. The CDR3 bases are TGCGCCAGCAGCTCGTCCTACGAGCAGTACTTC. Protein sequence: CASSSSYEQYF.

This clone was seen a few times. This sequence joins TRBV5-1 and TRBJ2-1; weak D call: TRBD1 (5 bases). The V and J ends lost 6 bases and 13 bases respectively, with 14 bases between them. The germline CDR1 and CDR2 sequences are SGHRS and YFSETQ. This CDR3 region has 11 residues. The CDR3 nucleotides read TGCGCCAGCACAGGGTTGGGGATACAGTTCTTC. It codes for CASTGLGIQFF.

The chain joins TRBV25-1 to TRBJ2-3; 9 bases agree with TRBD2. CDR1 and CDR2 (germline): MGHDK, SYGVNS. CDR3 length equals 16 residues. V gave up 3 bases and J gave up 2 bases; unmatched junction bases: 6. CDR3 bases: TGTGCCAGCAGTGACGAGACTAGCGGTTTCACAGATACGCAGTATTTT. Its translation is CASSDETSGFTDTQYF.

This clone has more than one count but fewer than ten. J is TRBJ1-2 and V is TRBV18, with D uncertain. V was cut by 4 bases and J by 6 bases, with 18 bases left in between. The CDR3 is made up of 15 amino acids. CDR1 KGHSH and CDR2 LQKENI come from the germline V gene. The CDR3 nucleotides read TGTGCCAGCTCACAGACTTATGTTACGCTGGATGGCTACACCTTC. Translated, it gives CASSQTYVTLDGYTF.

This clone occurred a few times. This chain connects TRBV25-1 to TRBJ1-2; TRBD1 might be the D (5 bases). This CDR3 is 14 amino acids long. Looked up from germline, CDR1 is MGHDK and CDR2 is SYGVNS. The V gene lost 6 bases and the J gene lost 1 base, with 12 bases spanning the gap. The DNA of the CDR3 is TGTGCCAGCAGGAGGAGGGGTCTTAACTATGGCTACACCTTC. Its protein is CASRRRGLNYGYTF.

This chain joins TRBV5-4 and TRBJ2-1, with 7 nucleotides matching TRBD2. The CDR3 contains 16 residues. Unmatched junction bases numbered 17, after V lost 4 bases and J lost 10 bases. Germline CDR1 reads SGHNT; CDR2 reads YYREEE (reference sequence). The CDR3 nucleotides read TGTGCCAGCAGCCCGCCTCGCACCCGATCAGCGGGAGAGCAGTTCTTC. This translates into CASSPPRTRSAGEQFF.

The CDR3 region has the DNA TGTGCCAGCTCACCCCGAGCGGGACTAGCGGGAGTCGGGACCCAGTACTTC. Encoded protein: CASSPRAGLAGVGTQYF. This rearrangement joins TRBV18 to TRBJ2-5, with 14 bases that match TRBD2. J was trimmed by 7 bases and V by 3 bases; bases with no gene match: 10. The CDR3 is 17 residues long. Germline CDR1 reads KGHSH; CDR2 reads LQKENI.

There are a few counts of this clone. The chain recombines TRBV29-1 with TRBJ1-2; D not resolved. The CDR3 is made up of 16 amino acids. Germline loops: CDR1 SQVTM, CDR2 ANQGSEA. V lost 0 bases and J 7 bases, leaving 21 bases between the germline ends. CDR3 sequence: CSVEDRPWLGFRGYTF. CDR3 coding DNA: TGCAGCGTTGAAGATAGGCCCTGGCTAGGGTTTCGTGGCTACACCTTC.

This rearrangement joins TRBV5-1 to TRBJ2-6; no reliable D call. The CDR3 is 14 amino acids. Trimming removed 0 bases at V and 0 bases at J, with 1 base between. Germline loops: CDR1 SGHRS, CDR2 YFSETQ. CDR3 region: CASSLGSGANVLTF. The CDR3 DNA reads TGCGCCAGCAGCTTGGGCTCTGGGGCCAACGTCCTGACTTTC. The full variable domain, with the rest looked up from reference TRBV5-1 and TRBJ2-6, is KAGVTQTPRYLIKTRGQQVTLSCSPISGHRSVSWYQQTPGQGLQFLFEYFSETQRNKGNFPGRFSGRQFSNSRSEMNVSTLELGDSALYLCASSLGSGANVLTFGAGSRLTVL.

The table lists this clone with a few counts. The J gene is TRBJ1-5, the V gene TRBV10-2, with unresolved D. The germline gives CDR1 WSHSY, CDR2 SAAADI. The CDR3 totals 13 residues. The V end lost 4 bases, the J end lost 6 bases, and 10 bases lay between the germline ends. The CDR3 region has the DNA TGCGCCAGCAGTGCCGGGGAAGGTCAGCCCCAGCATTTT. Its translation is CASSAGEGQPQHF.

This clone was counted a few times. This chain connects TRBV7-3 to TRBJ2-3; tentatively, D is TRBD2 (6 bases). V lost 5 bases, J lost 3 bases, and 15 bases lay in between. The CDR3 consists of 15 residues. CDR1 is SGHTA, CDR2 FQGTGA, per germline. The CDR3 protein is CASSSGGGPTDTQYF. For the CDR3, the DNA is TGTGCCAGCAGCAGCGGCGGAGGGCCTACAGATACGCAGTATTTT.

In this sample, this clone turned up a few times. The chain is built from TRBV5-1 and TRBJ2-7; D is possibly TRBD1 or TRBD2 (5 bases each). Germline V gene sequence: CDR1 SGHRS, CDR2 YFSETQ. CDR3 length: 14 residues. Trimming shortened V by 5 bases and J by 2 bases, and 14 bases separated the two germline ends. The CDR3 reads CASRTGTNTYEQYF. DNA for the CDR3: TGCGCCAGCAGGACCGGGACGAACACCTACGAGCAGTACTTC. Based on the CDR3 plus reference TRBV5-1 and TRBJ2-7, the full variable domain is KAGVTQTPRYLIKTRGQQVTLSCSPISGHRSVSWYQQTPGQGLQFLFEYFSETQRNKGNFPGRFSGRQFSNSRSEMNVSTLELGDSALYLCASRTGTNTYEQYFGPGTRLTVT.

V is TRBV7-9 and J is TRBJ2-7; D ambiguous. Trimming left V 4 bases short and J 7 bases short, with 8 bases between. In germline, CDR1 is SEHNR, CDR2 FQNEAQ (reference sequence). CDR3 size: 11 residues. CDR3 nucleotides: TGTGCCAGCAGCTCCTTGGGGGAGCAGTACTTC. Protein: CASSSLGEQYF. The full variable domain, completed using reference TRBV7-9 and TRBJ2-7, is DTGVSQNPRHKITKRGQNVTFRCDPISEHNRLYWYRQTLGQGPEFLTYFQNEAQLEKSRLLSDRFSAERPKGSFSTLEIQRTEQGDSAMYLCASSSLGEQYFGPGTRLTVT.

This sequence joins TRBV2 and TRBJ1-5; maybe TRBD1 (6 bases). V lost 1 base, J lost 13 bases, and 17 bases lay in between. This CDR3 contains 14 residues. The V gene's germline CDR1 is SNHLY and CDR2 FYNNEI. The CDR3 bases are TGTGCCAGCAGTGAAGAGGGGATTACAGGGATACAGCATTTT. Amino acids: CASSEEGITGIQHF.

This chain uses TRBV5-1 with TRBJ2-5; TRBD2 might be the D (5 bases). Germline CDR1 is SGHRS and CDR2 is YFSETQ. This CDR3 has 14 amino acids. V lost 4 bases to trimming and J lost 1 base, with 11 bases between them. The CDR3: CASSPRAIQETQYF. CDR3 nucleotides: TGCGCCAGCAGCCCGCGGGCTATCCAAGAGACCCAGTACTTC.

This clone was seen more than once but under ten times. The chain has TRBV30 and TRBJ2-7, with a possible D match to TRBD1 (6 bases). Germline V gene sequence: CDR1 GTSNPN, CDR2 SVGIG (reference sequence). With 2 bases removed from V and 1 base from J, the gap between germline ends came to 9 bases. CDR3 size: 13 residues. Here the CDR3 reads CAWSTGYSYEQYF. CDR3 bases: TGTGCCTGGAGTACAGGGTATTCCTACGAGCAGTACTTC.

The V and J genes are TRBV7-9 and TRBJ2-7; no reliable D call. The CDR3 consists of 13 residues. Trimming removed 3 bases at V and 2 bases at J, with 8 bases between. Germline CDR1 and CDR2: SEHNR and FQNEAQ (reference sequence). This CDR3 reads CASSLATAYEQYF. The CDR3 bases are TGTGCCAGCAGCTTGGCCACAGCCTACGAGCAGTACTTC.

This CDR3 reads CASSLTAYNQPQHF. DNA of the CDR3: TGTGCCAGCTCACTGACAGCCTATAATCAGCCCCAGCATTTT. This chain links TRBV18 with TRBJ1-5, with a tentative D call TRBD1 (5 bases). Germline V gene lookup returns CDR1 KGHSH and CDR2 LQKENI. V gave up 4 bases and J gave up 4 bases, with 11 bases separating them. The CDR3 contains 14 residues.

This clone appeared a single time. The rearrangement links TRBV5-6 to TRBJ2-7, with 7 bases lining up with TRBD1. In germline, CDR1 is SGHDT, CDR2 YYEEEE. The CDR3 length is 15 residues. The ends lost 4 bases at V and 4 bases at J; junction bases unmatched: 11. CDR3 loop: CASSPDREGWYEQYF. In DNA, the CDR3 is TGTGCCAGCAGCCCCGACAGGGAAGGTTGGTACGAGCAGTACTTC.

The table lists this clone with a count of one. This chain joins TRBV27 and TRBJ2-7; D may match TRBD1 or TRBD2 (5 bases each). CDR3 length: 17 amino acids. Germline V lookup: CDR1 MNHEY, CDR2 SMNVEV (reference sequence). V was pared by 6 bases and J by 5 bases, with 26 bases between. The CDR3 protein is CASRPSRAGPHSDEQYF. Here the CDR3 DNA reads TGTGCCAGCAGGCCAAGCAGGGCGGGCCCACACAGCGACGAGCAGTACTTC.

The genes are TRBV18 and TRBJ2-7; TRBD2 matches at 11 bases. The length of the CDR3 is 15 residues. Germline trimming cut 1 base from V and 3 bases from J; bases unmatched to any gene: 2. Germline values: CDR1 KGHSH, CDR2 LQKENI. In DNA, the CDR3 is TGTGCCAGCTCACCACTAGCGGGAGGGAGCTACGAGCAGTACTTC. Its protein product is CASSPLAGGSYEQYF.

This clone was seen only a few times. The V call is TRBV7-9, the J call TRBJ2-7, with 7 bases lining up with TRBD1. This CDR3 spans 13 amino acids. Unmatched junction bases numbered 6, after V lost 4 bases and J lost 6 bases. Germline CDR1 is SEHNR and CDR2 is FQNEAQ (reference sequence). CDR3 sequence: CASSSGTAIEQYF. CDR3 nucleotides: TGTGCCAGCAGCTCCGGGACAGCGATCGAGCAGTACTTC.

This clone was seen only a few times. The chain has TRBV5-1 and TRBJ1-2, with D uncertain. Deletions cut 4 bases from V and 8 bases from J, with 18 bases between. Germline CDR1 reads SGHRS; CDR2 reads YFSETQ. The CDR3 spans 14 residues. CDR3 in DNA: TGCGCCAGCAGCCATTACGGCCGCCGCCGGGGCTACACCTTC. This gives the protein CASSHYGRRRGYTF.

The chain couples TRBV2 to TRBJ1-4, with a weak D call TRBD1 (6 bases). The CDR3 has 14 amino acids. The V end lost 5 bases, the J end lost 7 bases, and 14 bases lay between the germline ends. Germline lookup yields CDR1 SNHLY and CDR2 FYNNEI. CDR3 loop: CASSWGQGLEKLFF. DNA of the CDR3: TGTGCCAGCAGTTGGGGACAAGGTCTTGAAAAACTGTTTTTT.